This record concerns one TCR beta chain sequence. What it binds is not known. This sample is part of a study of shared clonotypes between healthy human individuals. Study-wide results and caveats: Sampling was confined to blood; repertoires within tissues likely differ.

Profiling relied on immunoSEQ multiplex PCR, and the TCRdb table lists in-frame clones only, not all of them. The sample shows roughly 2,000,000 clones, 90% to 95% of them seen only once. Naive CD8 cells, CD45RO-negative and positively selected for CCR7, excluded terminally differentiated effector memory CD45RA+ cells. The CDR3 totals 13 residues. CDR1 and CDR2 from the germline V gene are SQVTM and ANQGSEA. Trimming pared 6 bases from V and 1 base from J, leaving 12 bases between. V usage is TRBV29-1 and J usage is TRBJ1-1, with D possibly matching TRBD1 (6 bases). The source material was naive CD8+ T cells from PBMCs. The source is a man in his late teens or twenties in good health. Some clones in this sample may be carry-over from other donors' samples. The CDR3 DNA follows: TGCAGCGTCAGGGGTGGGGGGAACACTGAAGCTTTCTTT. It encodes CSVRGGGNTEAFF.